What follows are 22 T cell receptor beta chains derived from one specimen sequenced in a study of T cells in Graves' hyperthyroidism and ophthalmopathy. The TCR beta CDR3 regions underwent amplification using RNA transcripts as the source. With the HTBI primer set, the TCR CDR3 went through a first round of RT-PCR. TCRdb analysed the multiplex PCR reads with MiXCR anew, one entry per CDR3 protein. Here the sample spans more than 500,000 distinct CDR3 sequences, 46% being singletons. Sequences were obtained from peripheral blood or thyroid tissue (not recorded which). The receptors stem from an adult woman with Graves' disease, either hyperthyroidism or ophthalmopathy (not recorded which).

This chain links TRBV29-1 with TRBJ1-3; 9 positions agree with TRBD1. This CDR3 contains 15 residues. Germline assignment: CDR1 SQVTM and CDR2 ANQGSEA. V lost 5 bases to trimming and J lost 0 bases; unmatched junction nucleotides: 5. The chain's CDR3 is CSVRTGADSGNTIYF. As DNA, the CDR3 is TGCAGCGTTCGGACAGGGGCCGACTCTGGAAACACCATATATTTT.

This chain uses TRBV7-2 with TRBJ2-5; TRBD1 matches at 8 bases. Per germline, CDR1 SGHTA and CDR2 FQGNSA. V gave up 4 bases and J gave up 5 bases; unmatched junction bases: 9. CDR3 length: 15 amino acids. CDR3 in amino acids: CASSSGQGGVETQYF. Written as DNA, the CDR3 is TGTGCCAGCAGCTCCGGACAGGGCGGTGTGGAGACCCAGTACTTC. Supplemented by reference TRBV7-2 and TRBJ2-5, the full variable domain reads GAGVSQSPSNKVTEKGKDVELRCDPISGHTALYWYRQSLGQGLEFLIYFQGNSAPDKSGLPSDRFSAERTGGSVSTLTIQRTQQEDSAVYLCASSSGQGGVETQYFGPGTRLLVL.

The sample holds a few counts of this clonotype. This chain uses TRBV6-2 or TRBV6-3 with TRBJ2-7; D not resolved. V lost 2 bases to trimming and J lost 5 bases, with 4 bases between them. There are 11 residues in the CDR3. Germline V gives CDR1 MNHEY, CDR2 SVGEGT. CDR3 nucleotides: TGTGCCAGCAGTTACCTCAACGAGCAGTACTTC. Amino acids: CASSYLNEQYF.

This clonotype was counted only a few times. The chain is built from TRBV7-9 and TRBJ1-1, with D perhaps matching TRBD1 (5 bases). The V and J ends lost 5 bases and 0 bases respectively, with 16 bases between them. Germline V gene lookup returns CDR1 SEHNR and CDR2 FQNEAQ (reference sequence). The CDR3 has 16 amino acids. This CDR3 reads CASSVQQDWVNTEAFF. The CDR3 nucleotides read TGTGCCAGCAGCGTCCAACAGGATTGGGTGAACACTGAAGCTTTCTTT. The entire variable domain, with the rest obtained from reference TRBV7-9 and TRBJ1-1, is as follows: DTGVSQNPRHKITKRGQNVTFRCDPISEHNRLYWYRQTLGQGPEFLTYFQNEAQLEKSRLLSDRFSAERPKGSFSTLEIQRTEQGDSAMYLCASSVQQDWVNTEAFFGQGTRLTVV.

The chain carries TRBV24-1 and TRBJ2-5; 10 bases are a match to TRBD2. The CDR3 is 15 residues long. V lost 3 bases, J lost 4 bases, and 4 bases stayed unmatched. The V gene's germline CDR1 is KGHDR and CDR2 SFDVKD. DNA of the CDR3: TGTGCCACCAGTGATCGACTAGCGGGTCGAGAGACCCAGTACTTC. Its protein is CATSDRLAGRETQYF.

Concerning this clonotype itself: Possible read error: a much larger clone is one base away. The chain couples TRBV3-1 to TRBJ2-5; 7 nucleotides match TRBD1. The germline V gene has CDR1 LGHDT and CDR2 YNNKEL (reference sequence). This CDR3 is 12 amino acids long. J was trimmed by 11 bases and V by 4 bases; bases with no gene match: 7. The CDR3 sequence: CASSPDRGQQYF. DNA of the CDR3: TGTGCCAGCAGCCCAGATCGGGGACAGCAGTACTTC.

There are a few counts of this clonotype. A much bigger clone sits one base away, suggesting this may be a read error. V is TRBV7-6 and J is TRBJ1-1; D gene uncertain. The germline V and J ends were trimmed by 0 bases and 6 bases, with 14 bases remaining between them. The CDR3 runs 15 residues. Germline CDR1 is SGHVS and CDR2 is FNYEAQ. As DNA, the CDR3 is TGTGCCAGCAGCTTAGCTCCGGGCCGAGAGGCTGAAGCTTTCTTT. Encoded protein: CASSLAPGREAEAFF.

CDR3 sequence reads: CSVEESRYEQYF. Here the CDR3 DNA reads TGCAGCGTTGAAGAGTCCAGGTACGAGCAGTACTTC. V gene TRBV29-1 combines with J gene TRBJ2-7; no firm D call. This CDR3 is built from 12 residues. Germline CDR1 reads SQVTM; CDR2 reads ANQGSEA. Trimming removed 0 bases from V and 4 bases from J, with 7 bases in between.

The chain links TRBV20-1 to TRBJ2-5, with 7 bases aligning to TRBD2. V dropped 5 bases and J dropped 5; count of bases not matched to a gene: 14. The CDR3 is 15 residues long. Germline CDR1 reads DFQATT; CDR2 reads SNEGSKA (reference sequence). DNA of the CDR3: TGCAGTGCTGAGTCTCCGGGGGGAGATCGGGAGACCCAGTACTTC. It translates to CSAESPGGDRETQYF.

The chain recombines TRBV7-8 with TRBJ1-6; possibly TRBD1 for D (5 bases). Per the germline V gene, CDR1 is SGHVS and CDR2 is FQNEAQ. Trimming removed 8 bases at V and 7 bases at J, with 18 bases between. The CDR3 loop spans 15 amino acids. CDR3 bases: TGTGCCAGCGTCCCGACAGCCGGCGCAAATTCACCCCTCCACTTT. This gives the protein CASVPTAGANSPLHF.

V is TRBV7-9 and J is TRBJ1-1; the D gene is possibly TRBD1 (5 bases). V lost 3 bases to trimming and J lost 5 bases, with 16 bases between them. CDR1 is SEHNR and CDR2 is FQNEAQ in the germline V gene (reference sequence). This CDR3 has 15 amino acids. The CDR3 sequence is CASSFSAGIRTEAFF. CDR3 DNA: TGTGCCAGCAGCTTTTCCGCAGGGATACGGACTGAAGCTTTCTTT.

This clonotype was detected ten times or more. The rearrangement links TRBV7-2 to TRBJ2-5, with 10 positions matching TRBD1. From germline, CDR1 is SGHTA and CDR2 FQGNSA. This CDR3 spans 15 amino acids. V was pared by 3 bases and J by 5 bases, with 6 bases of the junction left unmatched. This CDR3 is CASSLDRGFVETQYF. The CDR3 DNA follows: TGTGCCAGCAGCTTGGACAGGGGGTTTGTGGAGACCCAGTACTTC.

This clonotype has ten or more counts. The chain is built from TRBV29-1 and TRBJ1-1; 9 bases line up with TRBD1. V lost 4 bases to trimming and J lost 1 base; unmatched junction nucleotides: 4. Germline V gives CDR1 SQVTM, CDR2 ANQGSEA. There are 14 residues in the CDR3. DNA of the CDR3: TGCAGCGTTGGTGGGACAGGGACGAACACTGAAGCTTTCTTT. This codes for CSVGGTGTNTEAFF.

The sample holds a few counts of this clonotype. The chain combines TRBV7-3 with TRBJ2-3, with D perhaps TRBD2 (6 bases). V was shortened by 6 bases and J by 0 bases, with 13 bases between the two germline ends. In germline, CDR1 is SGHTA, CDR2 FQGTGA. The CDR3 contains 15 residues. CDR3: CASRGGGTSTDTQYF. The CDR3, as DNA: TGTGCCAGCAGGGGCGGAGGGACTAGCACAGATACGCAGTATTTT.

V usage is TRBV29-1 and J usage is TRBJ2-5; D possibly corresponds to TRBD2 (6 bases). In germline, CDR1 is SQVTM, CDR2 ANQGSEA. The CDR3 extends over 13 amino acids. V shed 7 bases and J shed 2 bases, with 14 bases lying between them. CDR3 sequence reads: CSGGTGVQETQYF. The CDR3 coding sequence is TGCAGCGGCGGGACGGGGGTTCAAGAGACCCAGTACTTC.

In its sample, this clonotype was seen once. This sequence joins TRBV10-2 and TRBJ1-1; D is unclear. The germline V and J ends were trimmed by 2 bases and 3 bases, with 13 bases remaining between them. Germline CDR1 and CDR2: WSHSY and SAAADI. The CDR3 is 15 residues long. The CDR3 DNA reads TGCGCCAGCAGTGAGAGGCACCCGGGGTACACTGAAGCTTTCTTT. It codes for CASSERHPGYTEAFF.

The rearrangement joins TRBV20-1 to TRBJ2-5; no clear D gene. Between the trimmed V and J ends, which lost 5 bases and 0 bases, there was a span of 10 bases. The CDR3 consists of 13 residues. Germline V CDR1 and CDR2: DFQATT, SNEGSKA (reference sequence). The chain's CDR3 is CSALKYYQETQYF. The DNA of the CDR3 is TGCAGTGCTCTCAAATATTACCAAGAGACCCAGTACTTC.

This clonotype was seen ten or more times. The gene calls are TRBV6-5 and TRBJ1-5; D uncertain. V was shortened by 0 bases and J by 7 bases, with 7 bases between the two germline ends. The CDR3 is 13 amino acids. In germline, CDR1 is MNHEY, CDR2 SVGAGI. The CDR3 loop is CASSYSKRQPQHF. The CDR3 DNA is TGTGCCAGCAGTTACTCGAAAAGACAGCCCCAGCATTTT.

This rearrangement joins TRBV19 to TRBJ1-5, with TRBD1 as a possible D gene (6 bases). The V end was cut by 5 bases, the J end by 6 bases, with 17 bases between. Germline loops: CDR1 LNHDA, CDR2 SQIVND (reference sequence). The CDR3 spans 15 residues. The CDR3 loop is CASSPKQGRGQPQHF. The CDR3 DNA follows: TGTGCCAGTAGTCCTAAACAGGGCAGGGGTCAGCCCCAGCATTTT.

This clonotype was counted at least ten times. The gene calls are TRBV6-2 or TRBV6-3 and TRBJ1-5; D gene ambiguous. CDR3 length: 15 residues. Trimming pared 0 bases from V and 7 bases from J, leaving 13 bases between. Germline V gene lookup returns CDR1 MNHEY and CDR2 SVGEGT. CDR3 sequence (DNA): TGTGCCAGCAGTTACTCGGCGGGATCGGAGCAGCCCCAGCATTTT. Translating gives CASSYSAGSEQPQHF.

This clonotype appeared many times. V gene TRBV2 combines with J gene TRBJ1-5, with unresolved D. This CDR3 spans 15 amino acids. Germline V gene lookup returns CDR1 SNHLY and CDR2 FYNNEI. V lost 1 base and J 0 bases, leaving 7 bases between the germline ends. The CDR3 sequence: CASSEGGLSNQPQHF. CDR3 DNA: TGTGCCAGCAGTGAAGGGGGTCTTAGCAATCAGCCCCAGCATTTT.

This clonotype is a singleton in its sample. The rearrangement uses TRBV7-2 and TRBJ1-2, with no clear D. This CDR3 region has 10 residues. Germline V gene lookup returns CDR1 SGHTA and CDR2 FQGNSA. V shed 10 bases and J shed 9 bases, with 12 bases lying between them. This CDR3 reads CATQGNSYTF. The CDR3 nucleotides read TGTGCCACCCAAGGGAATAGCTACACCTTC. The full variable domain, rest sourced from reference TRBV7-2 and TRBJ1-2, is GAGVSQSPSNKVTEKGKDVELRCDPISGHTALYWYRQSLGQGLEFLIYFQGNSAPDKSGLPSDRFSAERTGGSVSTLTIQRTQQEDSAVYLCATQGNSYTFGSGTRLTVV.